This passage covers 3 T cell receptor beta chains from one sample sequenced in a study of OX40 agonist ivuxolimab in advanced cancers. Clones were read by immunoSEQ multiplex PCR, and TCRdb kept only the in-frame ones, dropping some. The sample contains 55,000 to 80,000 clones, more than 80% of which appear only once. This specimen was CD4+ or CD8+ T cells sorted from blood, taken in a trial of the OX40 agonist ivuxolimab. These receptors were taken from an adult with an advanced solid tumor such as melanoma, head and neck, liver or kidney cancer.

The V call is TRBV6-1, the J call TRBJ2-3, with 12 bases matching TRBD2. CDR3 length equals 15 residues. Germline trimming cut 6 bases from V and 3 bases from J; bases unmatched to any gene: 4. Germline CDR1 and CDR2: MNHNS and SASEGT. CDR3 residues: CASRVTSGGTDTQYF. CDR3 coding DNA: TGTGCCAGCAGGGTTACTAGCGGGGGGACAGATACGCAGTATTTT.

This chain connects TRBV6-1 to TRBJ1-6, with a possible D match to TRBD1 (6 bases). CDR3 length: 14 residues. Trimming removed 10 bases at V and 9 bases at J, with 19 bases between. Germline loops: CDR1 MNHNS, CDR2 SASEGT. The CDR3 nucleotides read TGTGCCACCCGAAATACAGGGAATGCTTCACCCCTCCACTTT. Protein sequence: CATRNTGNASPLHF.

The chain has TRBV5-1 and TRBJ2-5; 9 positions match TRBD1. The germline V gene encodes CDR1 SGHRS and CDR2 YFSETQ. V gave up 4 bases and J gave up 1 base; unmatched junction bases: 2. The CDR3 covers 14 residues. The DNA of the CDR3 is TGCGCCAGCAGCCGGGGACAGGGCCAAGAGACCCAGTACTTC. Translating it yields CASSRGQGQETQYF.